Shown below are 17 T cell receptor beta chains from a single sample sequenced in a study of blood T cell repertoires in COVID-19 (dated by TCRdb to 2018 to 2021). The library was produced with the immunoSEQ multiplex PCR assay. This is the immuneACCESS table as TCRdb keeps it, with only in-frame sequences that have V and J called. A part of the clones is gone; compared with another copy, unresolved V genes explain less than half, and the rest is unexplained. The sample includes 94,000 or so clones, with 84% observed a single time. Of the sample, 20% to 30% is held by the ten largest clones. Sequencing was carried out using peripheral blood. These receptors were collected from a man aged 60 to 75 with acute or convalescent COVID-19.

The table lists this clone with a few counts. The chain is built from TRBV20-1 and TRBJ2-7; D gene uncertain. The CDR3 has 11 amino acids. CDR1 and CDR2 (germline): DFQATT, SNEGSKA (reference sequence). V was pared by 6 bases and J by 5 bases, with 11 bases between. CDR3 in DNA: TGCAGTGCACCCGGTCCTGACGAGCAGTACTTC. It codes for CSAPGPDEQYF.

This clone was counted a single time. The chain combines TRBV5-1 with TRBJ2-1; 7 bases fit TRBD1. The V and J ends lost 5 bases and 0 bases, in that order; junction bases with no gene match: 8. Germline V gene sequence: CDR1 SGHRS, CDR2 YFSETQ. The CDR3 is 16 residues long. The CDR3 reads CASRPTTGSSYNEQFF. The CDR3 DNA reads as TGCGCCAGCAGGCCTACGACAGGGAGCTCCTACAATGAGCAGTTCTTC. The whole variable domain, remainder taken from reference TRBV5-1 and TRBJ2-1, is KAGVTQTPRYLIKTRGQQVTLSCSPISGHRSVSWYQQTPGQGLQFLFEYFSETQRNKGNFPGRFSGRQFSNSRSEMNVSTLELGDSALYLCASRPTTGSSYNEQFFGPGTRLTVL.

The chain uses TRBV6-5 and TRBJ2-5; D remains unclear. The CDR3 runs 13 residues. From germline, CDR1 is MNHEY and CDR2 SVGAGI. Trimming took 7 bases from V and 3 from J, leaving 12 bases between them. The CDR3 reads CASTPSLEETQYF. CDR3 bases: TGTGCCAGCACTCCTTCCCTAGAAGAGACCCAGTACTTC.

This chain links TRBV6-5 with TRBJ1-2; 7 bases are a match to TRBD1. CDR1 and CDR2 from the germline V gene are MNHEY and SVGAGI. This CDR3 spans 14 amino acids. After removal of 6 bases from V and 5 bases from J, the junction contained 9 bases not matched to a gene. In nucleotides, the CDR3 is TGTGCCAGCAGCGCGTGGGGACAGCCATATGGCTACACCTTC. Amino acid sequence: CASSAWGQPYGYTF.

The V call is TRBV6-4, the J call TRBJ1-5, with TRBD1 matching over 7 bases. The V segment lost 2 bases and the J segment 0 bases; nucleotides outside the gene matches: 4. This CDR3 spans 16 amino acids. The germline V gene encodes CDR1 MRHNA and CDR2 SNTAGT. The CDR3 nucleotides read TGTGCCAGCAGTGACCGGGACAGCTATAGCAATCAGCCCCAGCATTTT. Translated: CASSDRDSYSNQPQHF.

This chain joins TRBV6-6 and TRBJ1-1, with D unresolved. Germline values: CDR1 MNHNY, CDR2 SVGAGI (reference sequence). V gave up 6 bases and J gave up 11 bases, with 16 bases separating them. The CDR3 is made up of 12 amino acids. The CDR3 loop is CASRPAPGWAFF. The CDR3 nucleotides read TGTGCCAGCAGGCCCGCCCCCGGGTGGGCTTTCTTT.

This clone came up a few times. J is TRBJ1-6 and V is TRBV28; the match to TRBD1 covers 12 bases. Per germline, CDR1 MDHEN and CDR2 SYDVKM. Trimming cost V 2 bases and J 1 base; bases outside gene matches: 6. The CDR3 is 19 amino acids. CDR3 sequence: CASSLLGTGGASYNSPLHF. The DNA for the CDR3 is TGTGCCAGCAGTTTACTTGGGACAGGGGGCGCGTCCTATAATTCACCCCTCCACTTT.

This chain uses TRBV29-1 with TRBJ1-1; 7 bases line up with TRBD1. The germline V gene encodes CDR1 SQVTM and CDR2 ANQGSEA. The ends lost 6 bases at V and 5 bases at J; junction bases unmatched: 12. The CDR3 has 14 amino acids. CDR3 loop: CSVGAAGGWTEAFF. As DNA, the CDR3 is TGCAGCGTGGGGGCGGCAGGGGGTTGGACTGAAGCTTTCTTT.

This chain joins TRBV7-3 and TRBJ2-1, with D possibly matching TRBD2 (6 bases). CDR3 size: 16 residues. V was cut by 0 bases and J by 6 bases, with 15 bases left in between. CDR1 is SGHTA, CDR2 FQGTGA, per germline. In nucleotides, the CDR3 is TGTGCCAGCAGCTTAACGACGGACCCCGGGGGCAATGAGCAGTTCTTC. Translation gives CASSLTTDPGGNEQFF.

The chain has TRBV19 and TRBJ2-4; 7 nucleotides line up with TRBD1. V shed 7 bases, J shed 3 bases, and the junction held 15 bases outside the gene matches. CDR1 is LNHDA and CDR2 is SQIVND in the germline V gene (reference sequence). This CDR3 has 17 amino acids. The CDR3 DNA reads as TGTGCCAGTACCCCGGACAGGACTTCCTTAGACAAAAACATTCAGTACTTC. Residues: CASTPDRTSLDKNIQYF.

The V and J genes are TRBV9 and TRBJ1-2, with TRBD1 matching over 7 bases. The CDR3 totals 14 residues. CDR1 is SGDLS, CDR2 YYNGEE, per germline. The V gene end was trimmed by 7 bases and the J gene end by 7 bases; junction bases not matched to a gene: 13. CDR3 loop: CASGPGDSPVGYTF. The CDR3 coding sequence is TGTGCCAGCGGACCGGGGGACAGCCCTGTTGGCTACACCTTC.

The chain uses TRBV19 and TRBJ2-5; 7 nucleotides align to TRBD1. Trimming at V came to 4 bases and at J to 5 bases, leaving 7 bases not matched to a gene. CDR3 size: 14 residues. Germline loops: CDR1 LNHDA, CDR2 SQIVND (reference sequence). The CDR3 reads CASSTEYRGETQYF. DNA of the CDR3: TGTGCCAGTAGTACCGAATACAGGGGTGAGACCCAGTACTTC.

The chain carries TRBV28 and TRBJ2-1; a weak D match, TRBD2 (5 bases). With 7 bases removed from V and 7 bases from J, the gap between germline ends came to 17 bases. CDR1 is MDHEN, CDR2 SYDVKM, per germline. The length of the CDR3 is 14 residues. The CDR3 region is CASTKPYGVNEQFF. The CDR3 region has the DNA TGTGCCAGCACCAAACCCTACGGGGTTAATGAGCAGTTCTTC.

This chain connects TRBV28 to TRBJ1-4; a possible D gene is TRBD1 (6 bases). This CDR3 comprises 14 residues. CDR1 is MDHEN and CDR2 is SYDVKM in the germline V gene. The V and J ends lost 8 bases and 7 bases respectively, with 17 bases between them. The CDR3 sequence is CASCYRAPSEKLFF. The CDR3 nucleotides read TGTGCCAGCTGCTACAGGGCCCCTAGTGAAAAACTGTTTTTT.

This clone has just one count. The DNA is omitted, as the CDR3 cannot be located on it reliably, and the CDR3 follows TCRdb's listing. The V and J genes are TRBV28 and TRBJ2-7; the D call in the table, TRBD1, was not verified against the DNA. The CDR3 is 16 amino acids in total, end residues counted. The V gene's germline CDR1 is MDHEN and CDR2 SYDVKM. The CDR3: CASSTSGTGSSYEQYV.

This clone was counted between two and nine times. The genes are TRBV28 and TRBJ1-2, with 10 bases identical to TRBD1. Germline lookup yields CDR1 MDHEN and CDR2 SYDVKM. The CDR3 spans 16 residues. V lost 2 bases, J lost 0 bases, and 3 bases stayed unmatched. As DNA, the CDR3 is TGTGCCAGCAGTTTAGGAGGACAGGGGGCTAACTATGGCTACACCTTC. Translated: CASSLGGQGANYGYTF.

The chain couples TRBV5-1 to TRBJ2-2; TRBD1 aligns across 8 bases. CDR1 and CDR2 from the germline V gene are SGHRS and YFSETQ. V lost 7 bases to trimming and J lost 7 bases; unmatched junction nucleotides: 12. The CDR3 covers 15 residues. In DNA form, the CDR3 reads TGCGCCAGCGCCCTCCAGGGGGCGCTTAACGGGGAGCTGTTTTTT. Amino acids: CASALQGALNGELFF.